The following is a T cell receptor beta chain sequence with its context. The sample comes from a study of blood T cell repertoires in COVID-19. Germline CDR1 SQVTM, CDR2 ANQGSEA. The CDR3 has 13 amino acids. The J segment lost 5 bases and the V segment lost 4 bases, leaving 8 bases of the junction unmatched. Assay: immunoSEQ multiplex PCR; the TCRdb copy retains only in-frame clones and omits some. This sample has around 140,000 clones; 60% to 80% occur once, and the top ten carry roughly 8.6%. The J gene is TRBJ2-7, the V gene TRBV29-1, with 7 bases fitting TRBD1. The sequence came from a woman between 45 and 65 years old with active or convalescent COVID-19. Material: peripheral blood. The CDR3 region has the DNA TGCAGCGTTGGGGGAAACAGGGGCGACGAGCAGTACTTC. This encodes CSVGGNRGDEQYF.